This passage covers 22 T cell receptor beta chains from one sample sequenced in a study of blood T cell repertoires in COVID-19. Clones were sequenced by immunoSEQ multiplex PCR, and TCRdb holds only the in-frame ones, with some missing. The sample has fewer than 250,000 clones, around nine tenths seen once. The specimen sequenced was PBMCs or T cells enriched from blood (not recorded which). Every receptor here comes from a man aged 30 to 39 who had recovered from COVID-19.

This chain joins TRBV5-4 and TRBJ2-1; the match to TRBD2 covers 9 bases. CDR1 is SGHNT, CDR2 YYREEE, per germline (reference sequence). CDR3 length: 16 residues. V was clipped by 3 bases and J by 7 bases; unmatched bases: 11. CDR3 nucleotides: TGTGCCAGCAGCTCGAGGATTAGCGGGAGTTTTAATGAGCAGTTCTTC. This encodes CASSSRISGSFNEQFF.

This sequence joins TRBV20-1 and TRBJ2-7, with TRBD1 identical over 10 bases. The CDR3 is made up of 14 amino acids. CDR1 is DFQATT, CDR2 SNEGSKA, per germline (reference sequence). V shed 5 bases and J 3 bases; nucleotides not matched to a gene: 7. Here the CDR3 DNA reads TGCAGTGCTCGTGGAGACAGGGGGCACTACGAGCAGTACTTC. It codes for CSARGDRGHYEQYF.

The rearrangement joins TRBV27 to TRBJ2-7; TRBD2 aligns across 7 bases. Germline V lookup: CDR1 MNHEY, CDR2 SMNVEV (reference sequence). The CDR3 is made up of 14 amino acids. Trimming cost V 5 bases and J 0 bases; bases outside gene matches: 4. The CDR3, as DNA: TGTGCCAGCAGTCTACTAGCGAACTCCTACGAGCAGTACTTC. It yields the protein CASSLLANSYEQYF.

This rearrangement joins TRBV5-6 to TRBJ1-5; 10 positions match TRBD1. Germline V gene sequence: CDR1 SGHDT, CDR2 YYEEEE. Unmatched junction bases numbered 7, after V lost 4 bases and J lost 6 bases. This CDR3 comprises 15 residues. CDR3 nucleotide sequence: TGTGCCAGCAGCGCGGGACAGGGGAGAAGTCAGCCCCAGCATTTT. This translates into CASSAGQGRSQPQHF. The full variable domain, rest sourced from reference TRBV5-6 and TRBJ1-5, is DAGVTQSPTHLIKTRGQQVTLRCSPKSGHDTVSWYQQALGQGPQFIFQYYEEEERQRGNFPDRFSGHQFPNYSSELNVNALLLGDSALYLCASSAGQGRSQPQHFGDGTRLSIL.

The chain links TRBV28 to TRBJ2-7, with a tentative D call TRBD2 (5 bases). CDR1 and CDR2 from the germline V gene are MDHEN and SYDVKM. The ends were cut back, 2 bases at V and 4 bases at J, with 12 bases in the middle. The CDR3 length is 14 residues. For the CDR3, the DNA is TGTGCCAGCAGTTTAAGCCTAGCTGTATACGAGCAGTACTTC. Translation gives CASSLSLAVYEQYF.

The chain carries TRBV11-3 and TRBJ1-1, with 10 bases aligning to TRBD1. Germline values: CDR1 SGHNT, CDR2 YENEEA. After removal of 2 bases from V and 7 bases from J, the junction contained 13 bases not matched to a gene. The CDR3 is made up of 17 amino acids. The CDR3 spells CASSLLGQGTLGLEAFF. CDR3 DNA sequence: TGTGCCAGCAGCTTATTGGGACAGGGGACTCTTGGCCTTGAAGCTTTCTTT. Full variable domain (rest looked up from reference TRBV11-3 and TRBJ1-1): EAGVVQSPRYKIIEKKQPVAFWCNPISGHNTLYWYLQNLGQGPELLIRYENEEAVDDSQLPKDRFSAERLKGVDSTLKIQPAELGDSAVYLCASSLLGQGTLGLEAFFGQGTRLTVV.

The chain combines TRBV24-1 with TRBJ2-7; D perhaps matches TRBD2 (7 bases). Looked up from germline, CDR1 is KGHDR and CDR2 is SFDVKD. The CDR3 runs 17 residues. Trimming took off 3 bases at V and 3 bases at J, with 20 bases between the two ends. This chain's CDR3 is CATSDLPSKGGVYEQYF. The CDR3 DNA sequence: TGTGCCACCAGTGATCTACCTAGTAAAGGGGGGGTCTACGAGCAGTACTTC.

The chain carries TRBV7-7 and TRBJ2-7; TRBD2 aligns across 7 bases. The CDR3 runs 16 residues. Trimming cost V 5 bases and J 0 bases; bases outside gene matches: 10. Germline V gives CDR1 SSHAT, CDR2 FNYEAQ (reference sequence). CDR3 nucleotides: TGTGCCAGCAGCCGGGGGGTCGGATCCAGCTCCTACGAGCAGTACTTC. Its translation: CASSRGVGSSSYEQYF.

The chain is built from TRBV30 and TRBJ1-6; a weak D match, TRBD1 (5 bases). The V and J ends lost 0 bases and 11 bases respectively, with 17 bases between them. The CDR3 runs 15 residues. In germline, CDR1 is GTSNPN, CDR2 SVGIG (reference sequence). The CDR3 loop is CAWSVTPGGRTPLHF. CDR3 DNA sequence: TGTGCCTGGAGTGTAACCCCCGGGGGTAGGACACCCCTCCACTTT.

The chain links TRBV18 to TRBJ1-4; the match to TRBD1 covers 8 bases. The V gene end was trimmed by 1 base and the J gene end by 5 bases; junction bases not matched to a gene: 3. This CDR3 region has 15 residues. CDR1 and CDR2 from the germline V gene are KGHSH and LQKENI. CDR3 protein: CASSPRDRGNEKLFF. The CDR3 bases are TGTGCCAGCTCACCACGAGACAGGGGAAATGAAAAACTGTTTTTT. Filled out from reference TRBV18 and TRBJ1-4, the complete variable domain reads NAGVMQNPRHLVRRRGQEARLRCSPMKGHSHVYWYRQLPEEGLKFMVYLQKENIIDESGMPKERFSAEFPKEGPSILRIQQVVRGDSAAYFCASSPRDRGNEKLFFGSGTQLSVL.

The chain links TRBV5-6 to TRBJ2-2; 10 nucleotides agree with TRBD2. Germline V gene sequence: CDR1 SGHDT, CDR2 YYEEEE. Trimming removed 1 base from V and 8 bases from J; junction bases left unmatched: 5. The CDR3 totals 15 residues. CDR3 bases: TGTGCCAGCAGCTTGAGCGGGGGGGCCATAGGGGAGCTGTTTTTT. This codes for CASSLSGGAIGELFF.

This clone showed up just once. This chain links TRBV5-1 with TRBJ1-1; no firm D call. Germline V gene data show CDR1 as SGHRS and CDR2 as YFSETQ. V lost 4 bases, J lost 8 bases, and 18 bases lay in between. CDR3 length equals 14 residues. The CDR3 here is CASSPRPPSPEAFF. CDR3 DNA sequence: TGCGCCAGCAGCCCGAGGCCGCCGAGTCCAGAAGCTTTCTTT.

This clone was picked up a small number of times. The chain is built from TRBV19 and TRBJ2-2, with TRBD1 as a possible D gene (6 bases). V was shortened by 6 bases and J by 6 bases, with 11 bases between the two germline ends. The germline V gene encodes CDR1 LNHDA and CDR2 SQIVND (reference sequence). The CDR3 consists of 13 residues. The CDR3 loop is CASRSQGPGELFF. The CDR3 DNA sequence: TGTGCCAGTAGATCACAGGGACCCGGGGAGCTGTTTTTT.

V and J are TRBV11-3 and TRBJ2-3; TRBD1 matches 7 bases. The CDR3 runs 16 residues. The trim removed 0 bases at V and 4 bases at J, leaving 7 bases unmatched. Germline V gene sequence: CDR1 SGHNT, CDR2 YENEEA. The CDR3 DNA sequence: TGTGCCAGCAGCTTAGAGACAGGGACGGGTCCAGATACGCAGTATTTT. It is translated as CASSLETGTGPDTQYF.

V and J are TRBV6-1 and TRBJ2-1; 13 bases map to TRBD2. This CDR3 has 15 amino acids. Germline values: CDR1 MNHNS, CDR2 SASEGT. V was clipped by 3 bases and J by 8 bases; unmatched bases: 4. CDR3 sequence: CASSEGTSGNHEQFF. CDR3 sequence (DNA): TGTGCCAGCAGTGAGGGGACTAGCGGGAACCATGAGCAGTTCTTC.

This clone was observed a single time. This sequence joins TRBV5-1 and TRBJ1-2; a weak D match, TRBD1 (6 bases). CDR1 and CDR2 (germline): SGHRS, YFSETQ. The CDR3 consists of 18 residues. CDR3 residues: CPRSLADPTGEGGAGYTF. CDR3 sequence (DNA): TGCCCCCGCAGCTTGGCCGATCCGACGGGGGAGGGGGGCGCGGGCTACACCTTC.

The rearrangement links TRBV5-4 to TRBJ1-2; 9 bases are a match to TRBD1. Trimming cost V 4 bases and J 8 bases; bases outside gene matches: 15. This CDR3 region has 16 residues. Germline V gene data show CDR1 as SGHNT and CDR2 as YYREEE (reference sequence). The CDR3: CASSQDGTGLFDGYTF. DNA of the CDR3: TGTGCCAGCAGCCAGGACGGGACAGGGTTATTTGACGGCTACACCTTC.

The V and J genes are TRBV4-1 and TRBJ1-2; possibly TRBD1 for D (6 bases). The ends were cut back, 4 bases at V and 4 bases at J, with 10 bases in the middle. The CDR3 extends over 13 amino acids. In germline, CDR1 is MGHRA, CDR2 YSYEKL. Here the CDR3 DNA reads TGCGCCAGCAGCCGAGACAGGTCCTATGGCTACACCTTC. It codes for CASSRDRSYGYTF.

The CDR3 sequence: CASSEAIGQGAPIQYF. CDR3 nucleotide sequence: TGTGCCAGCAGTGAAGCGATAGGGCAGGGGGCTCCCATTCAGTACTTC. V usage is TRBV6-1 and J usage is TRBJ2-4; 8 bases fit TRBD1. The CDR3 covers 16 residues. The ends lost 0 bases at V and 9 bases at J; junction bases unmatched: 10. The germline V gene encodes CDR1 MNHNS and CDR2 SASEGT.

V usage is TRBV6-5 and J usage is TRBJ1-5; TRBD1 aligns across 9 bases. CDR1 MNHEY and CDR2 SVGAGI come from the germline V gene. V shed 6 bases, J shed 0 bases, and the junction held 3 bases outside the gene matches. CDR3 size: 15 residues. The CDR3 loop is CASRQGAFSNQPQHF. The CDR3 DNA reads as TGTGCCAGCAGACAGGGGGCGTTTAGCAATCAGCCCCAGCATTTT.

This chain connects TRBV28 to TRBJ2-1, with D unresolved. Trimming removed 6 bases from V and 4 bases from J, with 4 bases in between. Germline CDR1 is MDHEN and CDR2 is SYDVKM. The CDR3 has 11 amino acids. DNA of the CDR3: TGTGCCAGCAGCCATTACAATGAGCAGTTCTTC. Translation: CASSHYNEQFF.

This clone was seen just once. The chain links TRBV28 to TRBJ2-1; D may be TRBD1 (6 bases). The V gene lost 1 base and the J gene lost 9 bases, with 22 bases spanning the gap. Germline loops: CDR1 MDHEN, CDR2 SYDVKM. The CDR3 loop spans 17 amino acids. Here the CDR3 DNA reads TGTGCCAGCAGTTTATCGCCCGGACAGCCCCTCTTGGGTGAGCAGTTCTTC. It codes for CASSLSPGQPLLGEQFF.